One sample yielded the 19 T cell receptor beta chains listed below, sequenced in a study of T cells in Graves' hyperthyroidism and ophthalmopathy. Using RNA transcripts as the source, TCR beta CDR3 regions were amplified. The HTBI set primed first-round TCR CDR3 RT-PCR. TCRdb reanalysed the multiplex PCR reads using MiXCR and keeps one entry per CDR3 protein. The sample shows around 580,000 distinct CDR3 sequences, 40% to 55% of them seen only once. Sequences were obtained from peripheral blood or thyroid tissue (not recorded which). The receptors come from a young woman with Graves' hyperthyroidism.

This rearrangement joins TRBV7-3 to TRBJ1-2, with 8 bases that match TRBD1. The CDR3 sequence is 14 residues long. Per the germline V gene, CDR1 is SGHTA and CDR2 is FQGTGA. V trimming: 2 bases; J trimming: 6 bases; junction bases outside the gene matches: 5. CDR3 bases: TGTGCCAGCAGCTTAGGACAGGGAGAGGATGGCTACACCTTC. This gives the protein CASSLGQGEDGYTF.

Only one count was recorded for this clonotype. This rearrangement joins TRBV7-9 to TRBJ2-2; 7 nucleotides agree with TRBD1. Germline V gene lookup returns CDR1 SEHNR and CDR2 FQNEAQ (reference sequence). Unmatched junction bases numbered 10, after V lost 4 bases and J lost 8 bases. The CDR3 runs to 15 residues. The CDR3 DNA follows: TGTGCCAGCAGCTCCTGGACAGGAGGAGGAGGGGAGCTGTTTTTT. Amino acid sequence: CASSSWTGGGGELFF.

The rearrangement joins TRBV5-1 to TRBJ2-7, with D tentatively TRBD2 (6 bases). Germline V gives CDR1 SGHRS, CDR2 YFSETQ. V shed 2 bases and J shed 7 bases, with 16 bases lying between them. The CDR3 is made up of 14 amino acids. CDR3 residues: CASSLVEGGDEQYF. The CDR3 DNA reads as TGCGCCAGCAGCTTAGTAGAGGGAGGCGATGAGCAGTACTTC.

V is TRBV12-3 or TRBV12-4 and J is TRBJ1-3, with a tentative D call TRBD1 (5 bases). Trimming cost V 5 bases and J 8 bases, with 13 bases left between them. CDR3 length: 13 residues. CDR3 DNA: TGTGCCAGCAGTCCAGGGTATGGCTACACCATATATTTT. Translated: CASSPGYGYTIYF.

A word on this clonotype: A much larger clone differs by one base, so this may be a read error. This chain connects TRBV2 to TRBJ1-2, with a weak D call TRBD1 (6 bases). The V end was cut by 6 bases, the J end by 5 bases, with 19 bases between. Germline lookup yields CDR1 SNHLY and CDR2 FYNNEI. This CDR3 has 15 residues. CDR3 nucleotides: TGTGCCAGCAGAGAATCTTGGGGGCGAATTTATGGCTACACCTTC. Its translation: CASRESWGRIYGYTF.

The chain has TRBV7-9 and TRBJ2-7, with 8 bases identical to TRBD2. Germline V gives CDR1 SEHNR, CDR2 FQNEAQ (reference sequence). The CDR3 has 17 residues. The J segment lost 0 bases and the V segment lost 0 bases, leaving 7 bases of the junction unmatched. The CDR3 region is CASSLAPGLVNSYEQYF. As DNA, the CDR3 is TGTGCCAGCAGCTTAGCTCCGGGACTAGTTAACTCCTACGAGCAGTACTTC.

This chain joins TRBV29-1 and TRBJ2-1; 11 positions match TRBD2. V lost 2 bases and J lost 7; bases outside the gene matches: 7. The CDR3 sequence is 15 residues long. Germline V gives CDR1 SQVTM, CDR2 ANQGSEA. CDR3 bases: TGCAGCGTTGAAATAGGGACTAGCGGAGGTAATGAGCAGTTCTTC. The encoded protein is CSVEIGTSGGNEQFF.

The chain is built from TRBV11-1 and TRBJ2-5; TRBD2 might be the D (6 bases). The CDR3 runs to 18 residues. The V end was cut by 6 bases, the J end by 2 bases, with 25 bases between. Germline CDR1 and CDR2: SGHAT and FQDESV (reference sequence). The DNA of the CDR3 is TGTGCCAGCAGTAGCCCCCGCCGGTCAGGACTAAAACAAGAGACCCAGTACTTC. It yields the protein CASSSPRRSGLKQETQYF.

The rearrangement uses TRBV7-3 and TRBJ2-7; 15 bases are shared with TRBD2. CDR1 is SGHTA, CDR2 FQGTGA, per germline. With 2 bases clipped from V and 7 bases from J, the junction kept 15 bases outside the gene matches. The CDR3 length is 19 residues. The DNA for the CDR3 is TGTGCCAGCAGCTTAGCGGATTGGACTAGCGGGAGGGCCATCAATGAGCAGTACTTC. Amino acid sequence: CASSLADWTSGRAINEQYF.

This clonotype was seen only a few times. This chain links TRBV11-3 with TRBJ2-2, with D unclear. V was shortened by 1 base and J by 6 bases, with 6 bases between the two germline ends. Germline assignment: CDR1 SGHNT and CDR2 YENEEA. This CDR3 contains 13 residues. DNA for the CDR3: TGTGCCAGCAGCTTAGTGAGCTCCGGGGAGCTGTTTTTT. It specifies CASSLVSSGELFF.

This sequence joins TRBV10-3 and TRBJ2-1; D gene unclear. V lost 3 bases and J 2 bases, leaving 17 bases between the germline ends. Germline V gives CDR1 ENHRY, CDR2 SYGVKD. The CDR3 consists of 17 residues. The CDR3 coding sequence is TGTGCCATCAGTGACCTCCTTGGGCAGACGCCCTACAATGAGCAGTTCTTC. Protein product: CAISDLLGQTPYNEQFF.

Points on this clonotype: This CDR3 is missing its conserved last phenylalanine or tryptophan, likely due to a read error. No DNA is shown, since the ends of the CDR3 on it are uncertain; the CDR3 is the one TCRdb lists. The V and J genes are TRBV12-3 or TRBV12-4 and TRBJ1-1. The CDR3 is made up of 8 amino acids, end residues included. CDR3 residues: CASRTYFR.

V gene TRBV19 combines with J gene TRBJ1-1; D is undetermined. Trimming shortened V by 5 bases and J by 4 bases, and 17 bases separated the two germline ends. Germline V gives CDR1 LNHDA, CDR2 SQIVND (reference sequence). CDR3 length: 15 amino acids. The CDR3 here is CASSSLSGRATEAFF. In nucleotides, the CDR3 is TGTGCCAGTAGTTCCTTAAGCGGGAGGGCCACTGAAGCTTTCTTT.

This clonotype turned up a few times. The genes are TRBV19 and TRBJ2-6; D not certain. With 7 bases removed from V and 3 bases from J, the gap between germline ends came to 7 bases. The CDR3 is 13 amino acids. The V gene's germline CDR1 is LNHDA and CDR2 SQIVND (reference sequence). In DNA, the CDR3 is TGTGCCAGTACCCCGTATGGGGCCAACGTCCTGACTTTC. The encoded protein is CASTPYGANVLTF.

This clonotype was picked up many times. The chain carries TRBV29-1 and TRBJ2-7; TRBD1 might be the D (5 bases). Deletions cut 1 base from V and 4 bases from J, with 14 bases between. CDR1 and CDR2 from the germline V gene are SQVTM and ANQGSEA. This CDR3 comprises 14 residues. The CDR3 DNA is TGCAGCGTTGAAGTGGGGCCCCCTTCGTACGAGCAGTACTTC. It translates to CSVEVGPPSYEQYF.

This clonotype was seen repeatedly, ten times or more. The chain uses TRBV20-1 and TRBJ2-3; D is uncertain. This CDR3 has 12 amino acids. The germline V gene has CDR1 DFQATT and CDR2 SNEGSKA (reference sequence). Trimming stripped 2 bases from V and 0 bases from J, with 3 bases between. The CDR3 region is CSARLSTDTQYF. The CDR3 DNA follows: TGCAGTGCTAGACTTAGCACAGATACGCAGTATTTT.

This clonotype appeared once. The CDR3 loop reads CASSLKLNTGELFF. The CDR3 nucleotides are TGTGCCAGCAGCTTAAAGCTGAACACCGGGGAGCTGTTTTTT. The gene calls are TRBV7-3 and TRBJ2-2, with no clear D. The V gene lost 1 base and the J gene lost 1 base, with 4 bases spanning the gap. Germline CDR1 SGHTA, CDR2 FQGTGA. The CDR3 sequence is 14 residues long.

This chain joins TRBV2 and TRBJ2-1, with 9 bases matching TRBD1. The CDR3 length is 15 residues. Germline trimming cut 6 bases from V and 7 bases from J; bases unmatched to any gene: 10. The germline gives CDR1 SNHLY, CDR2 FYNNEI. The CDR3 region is CASRTGTGKGNEQFF. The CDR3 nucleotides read TGTGCCAGCAGGACCGGGACAGGGAAAGGAAATGAGCAGTTCTTC.

The DNA for the CDR3 is TGTGCCAGCACTTGGACAGGCCATGGCTACACCTTC. Translation: CASTWTGHGYTF. The V call is TRBV12-3 or TRBV12-4, the J call TRBJ1-2; 7 nucleotides agree with TRBD1. The CDR3 runs to 12 residues. V gave up 7 bases and J gave up 6 bases; unmatched junction bases: 5.